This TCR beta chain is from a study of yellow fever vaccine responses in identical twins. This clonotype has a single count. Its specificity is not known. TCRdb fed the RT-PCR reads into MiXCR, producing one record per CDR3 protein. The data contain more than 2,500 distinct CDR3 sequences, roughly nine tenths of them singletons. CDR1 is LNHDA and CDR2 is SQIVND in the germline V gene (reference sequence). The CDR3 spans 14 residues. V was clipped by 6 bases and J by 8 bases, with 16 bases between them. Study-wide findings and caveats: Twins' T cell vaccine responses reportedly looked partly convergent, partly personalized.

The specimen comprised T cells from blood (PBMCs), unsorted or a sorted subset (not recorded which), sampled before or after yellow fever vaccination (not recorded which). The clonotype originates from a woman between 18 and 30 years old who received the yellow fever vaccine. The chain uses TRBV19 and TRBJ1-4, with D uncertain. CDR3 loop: CASSVPGSREKLFF. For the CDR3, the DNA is TGTGCCAGTAGCGTCCCGGGATCTCGAGAAAAACTGTTTTTT.